This T cell receptor beta chain was retrieved from a study of blood T cell repertoires in COVID-19. Overall study context: From T cells, B-cell-depleted T cells, or PBMCs came the material, which was cDNA or gDNA.

Original data processing: For nucleated cells, counts were estimated from reference gene primer amplification. Clones were read by immunoSEQ multiplex PCR, and TCRdb kept only the in-frame ones, dropping some. Clonal size and the V and J genes are those of that table, whereas D and trimming came from the DNA. The repertoire holds approximately 130,000 clones, with around four fifths as singletons. The ends were cut back, 7 bases at V and 3 bases at J, with 14 bases in the middle. Germline-derived CDR1 and CDR2 are SGHRS and YFSETQ. The CDR3 runs 13 residues. Sequencing input: peripheral blood. This receptor was obtained from a human donor in a cohort sampled during active COVID-19. This sequence joins TRBV5-1 and TRBJ2-7; D uncertain. CDR3 coding DNA: TGCGCCAGCTGTTCTGATAGTGGCTACGAGCAGTACTTC. This gives the protein CASCSDSGYEQYF.